These 20 T cell receptor beta chains share one sample of origin, sequenced in a study of CD8 T cells in ankylosing spondylitis. A single record per CDR3 protein comes from TCRdb applying MiXCR to the 5' RACE reads. The sample carries around 150,000 distinct CDR3 sequences, about 16% recorded once. The sequenced material came from blood, either unsorted or a sorted T cell fraction (not recorded which). The origin of the receptors is a male donor with ankylosing spondylitis or in good health (not recorded which).

The rearrangement uses TRBV24-1 and TRBJ1-5; D unclear. The CDR3 covers 13 residues. V was pared by 1 base and J by 3 bases, with 3 bases between. Germline V lookup: CDR1 KGHDR, CDR2 SFDVKD. The DNA of the CDR3 is TGTGCCACCAGTGATTTCAACAATCAGCCCCAGCATTTT. Protein sequence: CATSDFNNQPQHF.

Ten or more counts support this clonotype. This rearrangement joins TRBV20-1 to TRBJ2-3; D possibly uses TRBD1 or TRBD2 (5 bases each). V lost 6 bases to trimming and J lost 3 bases, with 25 bases between them. The V gene's germline CDR1 is DFQATT and CDR2 SNEGSKA (reference sequence). This CDR3 is built from 17 residues. CDR3 sequence (DNA): TGCAGTGCCTTAAGAGCCCCAGGGCGGACGGGGACAGATACGCAGTATTTT. The encoded protein is CSALRAPGRTGTDTQYF.

This clonotype was found many times. CDR3 nucleotides: TGTGCCAGCAGTTTGCTGAACTATGGCTACACCTTC. It yields the protein CASSLLNYGYTF. The genes are TRBV12-3 or TRBV12-4 and TRBJ1-2; unclear D gene. V was pared by 3 bases and J by 2 bases, with 4 bases between. There are 12 residues in the CDR3.

This clonotype was detected a few times. This sequence joins TRBV10-2 and TRBJ2-1, with D possibly matching TRBD1 (6 bases). Trimming pared 7 bases from V and 4 bases from J, leaving 26 bases between. The germline gives CDR1 WSHSY, CDR2 SAAADI. There are 18 residues in the CDR3. The CDR3 is CASTKGNRGGWLYNEQFF. CDR3 bases: TGCGCCAGCACGAAGGGAAATCGAGGGGGTTGGCTATACAATGAGCAGTTCTTC.

In regard to this clonotype: Being one base from a much bigger clone, this may be a read error. Lacking the conserved final phenylalanine or tryptophan, this CDR3 likely reflects a read error. The chain recombines TRBV5-1 with TRBJ2-1, with TRBD2 matching 11 bases. Germline V gene lookup returns CDR1 SGHRS and CDR2 YFSETQ. This CDR3 spans 16 amino acids. Trimming at V came to 4 bases and at J to 9 bases, leaving 12 bases not matched to a gene. This CDR3 reads CASSPIPGLAAGEQFL. The CDR3 DNA is TGCGCCAGCAGCCCTATTCCGGGACTAGCGGCGGGTGAGCAGTTCTTG.

This clonotype came up many times. The rearrangement joins TRBV10-3 to TRBJ2-7; 13 bases fit TRBD2. Germline lookup yields CDR1 ENHRY and CDR2 SYGVKD. The CDR3 runs 19 residues. Trimming at V came to 6 bases and at J to 1 base, leaving 15 bases not matched to a gene. The CDR3 loop reads CAIRTNSGTSGNPSYEQYF. The CDR3 nucleotides read TGTGCCATCAGGACGAATTCCGGGACTAGCGGGAACCCTTCCTACGAGCAGTACTTC.

CDR3 amino acids: CASSGGLSPGELFF. For the CDR3, the DNA is TGCGCCAGCAGCGGCGGACTGAGTCCCGGGGAGCTGTTTTTT. V and J are TRBV5-1 and TRBJ2-2, with TRBD2 as a possible D gene (5 bases). Trimming cost V 4 bases and J 6 bases, with 13 bases left between them. Per germline, CDR1 SGHRS and CDR2 YFSETQ. The CDR3 is 14 amino acids.

The chain couples TRBV5-1 to TRBJ2-7; 13 positions agree with TRBD2. Germline CDR1 and CDR2: SGHRS and YFSETQ. Trimming removed 0 bases from V and 2 bases from J; junction bases left unmatched: 2. The CDR3 is 16 residues long. For the CDR3, the DNA is TGCGCCAGCAGCTTGGAACTAGCGGGAGGGCCCTACGAGCAGTACTTC. Its protein product is CASSLELAGGPYEQYF.

This clonotype came up many times. The chain links TRBV12-3 or TRBV12-4 to TRBJ2-5; 7 positions match TRBD2. CDR3 size: 15 residues. V was clipped by 1 base and J by 5 bases; unmatched bases: 7. CDR3 DNA sequence: TGTGCCAGCAGTTTAGACCTAGCGGTCGACGAGACCCAGTACTTC. It codes for CASSLDLAVDETQYF.

The chain combines TRBV4-2 with TRBJ2-7; D might be TRBD2 (6 bases). In germline, CDR1 is LGHNA, CDR2 YNFKEQ. This CDR3 region has 13 residues. V shed 3 bases and J shed 3 bases, with 9 bases lying between them. Written as DNA, the CDR3 is TGTGCCAGCAGCCAGAGGCGGGACTACGAGCAGTACTTC. Its translation is CASSQRRDYEQYF.

As for this clonotype: A much larger clone differs from this one at a single base, so this may be a read error. The V call is TRBV5-5, the J call TRBJ1-1; a weak D match, TRBD1 (5 bases). Per germline, CDR1 SGHKS and CDR2 YYEKEE (reference sequence). The CDR3 runs 15 residues. The CDR3 nucleotides are TGTGTCAGCAGCCCGTTGGGACGCCAGAACACTGAAGCTTTCTTT. Protein product: CVSSPLGRQNTEAFF. Complete variable domain (other parts from reference TRBV5-5 and TRBJ1-1): DAGVTQSPTHLIKTRGQQVTLRCSPISGHKSVSWYQQVLGQGPQFIFQYYEKEERGRGNFPDRFSARQFPNYSSELNVNALLLGDSALYLCVSSPLGRQNTEAFFGQGTRLTVV.

The V and J genes are TRBV6-5 and TRBJ1-2; D is undetermined. The CDR3 runs 15 residues. CDR1 and CDR2 (germline): MNHEY, SVGAGI. Trimming left V 4 bases short and J 4 bases short, with 16 bases between. The chain's CDR3 is CASSSLLGQAYGYTF. As DNA, the CDR3 is TGTGCCAGCAGTTCACTACTCGGGCAGGCCTATGGCTACACCTTC.

CDR3 in DNA: TGCGCCAGCAGCCAAGAGGGCCGAAAGCACACTGAAGCTTTCTTT. It yields the protein CASSQEGRKHTEAFF. The chain carries TRBV4-1 and TRBJ1-1; D remains ambiguous. The ends were cut back, 0 bases at V and 3 bases at J, with 11 bases in the middle. CDR3 length: 15 residues. Germline loops: CDR1 MGHRA, CDR2 YSYEKL.

This clonotype was counted a few times. The chain couples TRBV20-1 to TRBJ2-7; 10 nucleotides align to TRBD1. The CDR3 is 15 amino acids. J was trimmed by 6 bases and V by 0 bases; bases with no gene match: 8. Germline-derived CDR1 and CDR2 are DFQATT and SNEGSKA (reference sequence). The CDR3 is CSARDLRQGAFEQYF. The DNA for the CDR3 is TGCAGTGCTAGAGATTTGAGACAGGGGGCTTTCGAGCAGTACTTC.

This clonotype was counted a few times. The genes are TRBV7-6 and TRBJ1-1; D gene unclear. The CDR3 has 17 amino acids. Germline values: CDR1 SGHVS, CDR2 FNYEAQ. The V and J ends lost 0 bases and 2 bases respectively, with 16 bases between them. The CDR3: CASSLARRNLRNTEAFF. CDR3 coding DNA: TGTGCCAGCAGCTTAGCGCGGAGGAACCTACGCAACACTGAAGCTTTCTTT.

This chain links TRBV11-2 with TRBJ2-2; 14 bases map to TRBD2. Germline V gene sequence: CDR1 SGHAT, CDR2 FQNNGV. V gave up 0 bases and J gave up 0 bases; unmatched junction bases: 3. There are 19 residues in the CDR3. CDR3 coding DNA: TGTGCCAGCAGCTTAGATGGACTAGCGGGAGGCACGAACACCGGGGAGCTGTTTTTT. Its translation is CASSLDGLAGGTNTGELFF.

The chain combines TRBV3-1 with TRBJ2-1; no reliable D call. Germline values: CDR1 LGHDT, CDR2 YNNKEL (reference sequence). This CDR3 has 15 residues. Trimming shortened V by 8 bases and J by 1 base, and 15 bases separated the two germline ends. The CDR3 loop reads CASRPPRKSYNEQFF. The CDR3 nucleotides are TGTGCCAGCCGCCCCCCTAGAAAGTCCTACAATGAGCAGTTCTTC.

This clonotype has only a few counts. The rearrangement links TRBV4-1 to TRBJ2-7; 9 nucleotides match TRBD1. With 4 bases clipped from V and 3 bases from J, the junction kept 4 bases outside the gene matches. CDR3 length: 14 amino acids. Germline CDR1 reads MGHRA; CDR2 reads YSYEKL. CDR3 in amino acids: CASSLGDRVYEQYF. The CDR3 region has the DNA TGCGCCAGCAGCCTGGGGGACAGGGTCTACGAGCAGTACTTC.

This chain connects TRBV4-1 to TRBJ1-1; no firm D call. The ends were cut back, 3 bases at V and 11 bases at J, with 19 bases in the middle. Per germline, CDR1 MGHRA and CDR2 YSYEKL. The length of the CDR3 is 14 residues. The CDR3 protein is CASSQPSLMDGAFF. CDR3 bases: TGCGCCAGCAGCCAGCCCAGTCTGATGGATGGGGCTTTCTTT.

The V call is TRBV19, the J call TRBJ2-2; 9 bases align to TRBD2. This CDR3 region has 15 residues. V shed 3 bases, J shed 4 bases, and the junction held 3 bases outside the gene matches. Looked up from germline, CDR1 is LNHDA and CDR2 is SQIVND (reference sequence). DNA of the CDR3: TGTGCCAGTAGTATGGGGACTAGCCCCACCGGGGAGCTGTTTTTT. Its protein product is CASSMGTSPTGELFF.